The clone carrying this TCR beta chain was detected ten times or more. The sample is drawn from a study of T cell repertoires in cytomegalovirus infection. TCRdb passed the reads through MiXCR, listing each CDR3 protein once. The sample consists of almost 500,000 distinct CDR3 sequences, 11% of them appearing once. Germline loops: CDR1 LGHNA, CDR2 YNFKEQ. V lost 3 bases to trimming and J lost 4 bases; unmatched junction nucleotides: 15. This CDR3 contains 20 residues. The TCR was taken from a human donor in good health (CMV status not recorded). Some clones in this sample may be carry-over from other donors' samples. The chain has TRBV4-2 and TRBJ2-3; 14 nucleotides align to TRBD2. The sequenced sample consisted of PBMCs. The CDR3 region has the DNA TGTGCCAGCAGCCACCCACCCTTCGGGACTAGCGGGAGTGAGGCAGATACGCAGTATTTT. Translation gives CASSHPPFGTSGSEADTQYF.